The rows below give T cell receptor beta chains drawn from one sample of a study of cytotoxic CD8 clonotypes in ibrutinib-treated CLL. Assay: immunoSEQ multiplex PCR; the TCRdb copy retains only in-frame clones and omits some. This table has 40,000 to 50,000 clones, 57% appearing once. The sequences come from PBMCs, collected after 24 months of ibrutinib treatment. The receptors were sampled from a human donor with chronic lymphocytic leukemia. Both conserved end residues are trimmed from each CDR3. A D gene is named only where the DNA matches it firmly.

V	J	D	CDR3
TRBV6-1	TRBJ1-5	.	ASRSRPDKDQPQH
TRBV6-5	TRBJ2-7	.	ASRGGAPAAQY
TRBV5-1	TRBJ1-1	TRBD1	ASTPDRANEAF
TRBV19	TRBJ2-2	.	ASMPWGAGEGELF
TRBV13	TRBJ1-2	TRBD1	ASSLWTGGNYGYT
TRBV9	TRBJ1-6	.	ASSQHGNNSPLH
TRBV23-1	TRBJ2-5	.	ASSQSQEGAWGQKTQY
TRBV5-1	TRBJ2-3	.	ASSLAAAGGTDTQY
TRBV7-6	TRBJ1-4	.	ASSTGTKLF
TRBV2	TRBJ2-4	TRBD1	ASRRQGAQDIQY
TRBV4-2	TRBJ1-4	.	ASSQDQTLRGKLF
TRBV2	TRBJ2-2	.	ASSEANSGRVNTGELF
TRBV7-2	TRBJ1-5	.	ASSLRADGSQH
TRBV5-4	TRBJ2-7	TRBD1	ASSKTGAPYEQY
TRBV29-1	TRBJ1-4	.	SGGSGEKLF
TRBV6-1	TRBJ1-5	TRBD1	ASREGTANQPQH
TRBV15	TRBJ1-1	.	ATSRGRTANTEAF
TRBV4-2	TRBJ2-5	.	ASSQPDKIKETQY
TRBV27	TRBJ1-1	.	ASSLTGRTEAF
TRBV5-5	TRBJ1-1	TRBD1	ASSLARGLNEAF
TRBV5-4	TRBJ2-7	TRBD1	ASSRDRVGSYEQY
TRBV4-2	TRBJ1-1	TRBD1	ASSQEGQGANTEAF
TRBV13	TRBJ2-5	TRBD2	ASSTGTSGEETQY
TRBV6-6	TRBJ2-3	.	ASSYSPGSGTDTQY
TRBV6-1	TRBJ2-7	.	ASSENPRETYEQY
TRBV6-6	TRBJ1-1	.	ASSPRGFEAF
TRBV27	TRBJ2-1	.	ASRDRGIEF
TRBV6-5	TRBJ1-2	.	ASSYDTLGGGYT
TRBV29-1	TRBJ1-1	TRBD1	SVETGLNTEAF
TRBV5-1	TRBJ2-5	.	ASSLGGTRGETQY
TRBV6-5	TRBJ2-1	.	ASSYSEGGSEQF
TRBV6-5	TRBJ2-2	.	ASSYRGLNTGELF
TRBV11-2	TRBJ1-3	TRBD1	ASSLSTGGAFGNTIY
TRBV7-7	TRBJ2-5	.	ASSGWSSETQY
TRBV29-1	TRBJ1-2	.	SVEDVRAKNT
TRBV4-3	TRBJ2-7	.	ASSQEGPGDEQY
TRBV15	TRBJ2-1	TRBD2	ATSRGSGGYNEQF
TRBV5-1	TRBJ2-7	TRBD2	ASSFSGGHYEQY
TRBV15	TRBJ2-7	TRBD1	ATSREGTGGYEQY
TRBV7-9	TRBJ1-2	TRBD1	ASSLATGTGFYGYT
TRBV5-4	TRBJ1-6	.	ASSLDTHNSPLH
TRBV2	TRBJ2-5	.	AASVGETQY
TRBV2	TRBJ1-6	TRBD1	ASKTGGNNSPLH
TRBV19	TRBJ2-7	TRBD1	ASSIEQGAYEQY
TRBV11-2	TRBJ2-2	.	ASSPQGFNTGELF
TRBV5-1	TRBJ2-1	TRBD2	ASSLAGLAEYNEQF
TRBV6-6	TRBJ1-5	TRBD1	ASRPGQDNQPQH
TRBV7-8	TRBJ1-1	TRBD1	ASSVDRGREAF
TRBV7-6	TRBJ2-5	TRBD1	ASSLAGQGAGETQY
TRBV14	TRBJ1-1	.	ASSQSRQGEAF
TRBV5-4	TRBJ1-2	TRBD1	ASQLGPTTGNRGYGYT
TRBV27	TRBJ1-2	TRBD1	ASSKGQGAGRDGYT
TRBV5-1	TRBJ2-5	TRBD2	ASSSTSGGETQY
TRBV7-8	TRBJ1-4	.	ASSLARGGSPFEKLF
TRBV6-4	TRBJ1-6	.	ASSDRGSPLH